One sample yielded the 27 T cell receptor beta chains listed below, sequenced in a study of OX40 agonist ivuxolimab in advanced cancers. Clones were sequenced by immunoSEQ multiplex PCR, and TCRdb holds only the in-frame ones, with some missing. The profile shows tens of thousands of clones, around 91% of them singletons. Source: CD4+ or CD8+ T cells sorted from blood, taken in a trial of the OX40 agonist ivuxolimab. The receptors were sampled from an adult with an advanced solid tumor such as melanoma, head and neck, liver or kidney cancer.

The V gene is TRBV7-9, the J gene TRBJ2-2; weak D call: TRBD1 (5 bases). CDR3 length equals 14 residues. Germline assignment: CDR1 SEHNR and CDR2 FQNEAQ (reference sequence). Deletions cut 1 base from V and 7 bases from J, with 10 bases between. The CDR3 reads CASSLDRISGELFF. DNA of the CDR3: TGTGCCAGCAGCTTAGACAGGATCAGCGGGGAGCTGTTTTTT.

This clone appeared a few times. V gene TRBV11-2 combines with J gene TRBJ1-1; perhaps TRBD1 as D (5 bases). The germline gives CDR1 SGHAT, CDR2 FQNNGV. The CDR3 loop spans 14 amino acids. V gave up 5 bases and J gave up 0 bases, with 10 bases separating them. For the CDR3, the DNA is TGTGCCAGCAGCGATACACAGGTGAACACTGAAGCTTTCTTT. Translated, it gives CASSDTQVNTEAFF.

The V call is TRBV5-4, the J call TRBJ2-7, with D perhaps matching TRBD1 (6 bases). Germline V lookup: CDR1 SGHNT, CDR2 YYREEE (reference sequence). The CDR3 is 14 amino acids. V lost 0 bases, J lost 4 bases, and 11 bases lay in between. The CDR3 reads CASSLDRVSYEQYF. The CDR3 DNA sequence: TGTGCCAGCAGCTTGGACAGGGTATCGTACGAGCAGTACTTC.

The rearrangement joins TRBV6-5 to TRBJ2-7, with 9 bases that match TRBD2. From germline, CDR1 is MNHEY and CDR2 SVGAGI. V dropped 6 bases and J dropped 7; count of bases not matched to a gene: 10. The CDR3 sequence is 14 residues long. The CDR3 DNA follows: TGTGCCAGCAGACAGGCGGGAGGGCCTGGGGAGCAGTACTTC. It specifies CASRQAGGPGEQYF.

As DNA, the CDR3 is TGCAGCGTTGAAAGCGGAGGATCCTACGAGCAGTACTTC. It yields the protein CSVESGGSYEQYF. The chain links TRBV29-1 to TRBJ2-7, with a possible D match to TRBD2 (5 bases). CDR3 length: 13 amino acids. The V and J ends lost 2 bases and 1 base respectively, with 9 bases between them. CDR1 is SQVTM, CDR2 ANQGSEA, per germline.

V is TRBV5-6 and J is TRBJ1-6, with 8 bases matching TRBD1. This CDR3 has 14 amino acids. J gave up 10 bases and V 4 bases, and 7 bases lay outside the gene matches. The V gene's germline CDR1 is SGHDT and CDR2 YYEEEE. CDR3 nucleotides: TGTGCCAGCAGCGCCGGGACAGGCACCTCACCCCTCCACTTT. Amino acid sequence: CASSAGTGTSPLHF.

The rearrangement uses TRBV5-4 and TRBJ2-3; 13 bases are shared with TRBD2. Germline values: CDR1 SGHNT, CDR2 YYREEE (reference sequence). The CDR3 loop spans 17 amino acids. Trimming removed 2 bases from V and 4 bases from J; junction bases left unmatched: 7. DNA of the CDR3: TGTGCCAGCAGCTTATTTAGGACTAGCGGGAGCCCAGATACGCAGTATTTT. Encoded protein: CASSLFRTSGSPDTQYF.

The chain uses TRBV7-2 and TRBJ1-4, with TRBD1 identical over 9 bases. The CDR3 runs to 15 residues. From germline, CDR1 is SGHTA and CDR2 FQGNSA. V trimming: 5 bases; J trimming: 7 bases; junction bases outside the gene matches: 8. CDR3 bases: TGTGCCAGCAGCCCGACGGGACAGGGCGGTGAAAAACTGTTTTTT. This encodes CASSPTGQGGEKLFF.

Regarding this clone: The junction does not match germline at one end; this may be a read error. V usage is TRBV10-2 and J usage is TRBJ1-2; TRBD1 agrees at 9 bases. Germline assignment: CDR1 WSHSY and CDR2 SAAADI. The CDR3 extends over 13 amino acids. Here the CDR3 DNA reads TGCGCCAGCAGTGAGTCGACAGCGGGACAGGGTTACTTC. Amino acid sequence: CASSESTAGQGYF.

This chain's CDR3 is CASSYGQVSGNTIYF. CDR3 DNA: TGTGCCAGCAGCTATGGACAAGTCTCTGGAAACACCATATATTTT. The rearrangement joins TRBV6-5 to TRBJ1-3, with D tentatively TRBD1 (5 bases). Germline CDR1 MNHEY, CDR2 SVGAGI. V was pared by 6 bases and J by 0 bases, with 12 bases between. This CDR3 has 15 residues.

The chain links TRBV30 to TRBJ2-3; no clear D. The CDR3 is made up of 13 amino acids. V lost 2 bases and J 2 bases, leaving 8 bases between the germline ends. CDR1 is GTSNPN, CDR2 SVGIG, per germline (reference sequence). The CDR3 nucleotides read TGTGCCTGGAGTTCGAGGCACACAGATACGCAGTATTTT. Residues: CAWSSRHTDTQYF.

The chain recombines TRBV5-6 with TRBJ2-6, with no clear D. Germline V gene data show CDR1 as SGHDT and CDR2 as YYEEEE. Trimming left V 4 bases short and J 1 base short, with 9 bases between. This CDR3 contains 15 residues. The CDR3 nucleotides are TGTGCCAGCAGCGTCCGGTGGTCTGGGGCCAACGTCCTGACTTTC. Protein: CASSVRWSGANVLTF.

The V gene is TRBV7-8, the J gene TRBJ2-4; TRBD2 is a possible D gene (6 bases). The CDR3 consists of 14 residues. The V gene's germline CDR1 is SGHVS and CDR2 FQNEAQ. Trimming removed 6 bases at V and 2 bases at J, with 11 bases between. The CDR3: CASSSRGSKNIQYF. The CDR3 DNA sequence: TGTGCCAGCAGTTCCCGGGGGTCCAAAAACATTCAGTACTTC.

V and J are TRBV7-2 and TRBJ2-7; D gene ambiguous. V was clipped by 5 bases and J by 0 bases, with 5 bases between them. Germline V gene lookup returns CDR1 SGHTA and CDR2 FQGNSA. CDR3 length: 12 amino acids. For the CDR3, the DNA is TGTGCCAGCAGCATGAGCTCCTACGAGCAGTACTTC. It specifies CASSMSSYEQYF.

This clone has just one count. The V call is TRBV5-1, the J call TRBJ2-1; 8 nucleotides match TRBD2. The germline gives CDR1 SGHRS, CDR2 YFSETQ. This CDR3 spans 16 amino acids. V lost 0 bases to trimming and J lost 7 bases; unmatched junction nucleotides: 9. CDR3: CASSLGGGTIQNEQFF. CDR3 in DNA: TGCGCCAGCAGCTTGGGCGGGGGGACGATTCAAAATGAGCAGTTCTTC.

This clone was counted once. V and J are TRBV15 and TRBJ2-1, with D uncertain. Between the trimmed V and J ends, which lost 3 bases and 9 bases, there was a span of 9 bases. Germline loops: CDR1 LNHNV, CDR2 YYDKDF (reference sequence). The CDR3 spans 12 residues. The DNA for the CDR3 is TGTGCCACCAGCAGGGTATCAGTTGAGCAGTTCTTC. Translating gives CATSRVSVEQFF.

The rearrangement uses TRBV2 and TRBJ2-2, with 7 bases matching TRBD1. This CDR3 has 15 amino acids. Germline V gene lookup returns CDR1 SNHLY and CDR2 FYNNEI. Germline trimming cut 1 base from V and 4 bases from J; bases unmatched to any gene: 3. The chain's CDR3 is CASSEVGQLTGELFF. CDR3 in DNA: TGTGCCAGCAGTGAAGTGGGACAGCTCACCGGGGAGCTGTTTTTT.

The chain is built from TRBV30 and TRBJ2-1; the D is unclear. The CDR3 length is 11 residues. Deletions cut 0 bases from V and 10 bases from J, with 7 bases between. In germline, CDR1 is GTSNPN, CDR2 SVGIG (reference sequence). CDR3 nucleotide sequence: TGTGCCTGGAGTGTCCTGGACGAGCAGTTCTTC. Translation gives CAWSVLDEQFF.

The rearrangement joins TRBV27 to TRBJ2-7; no firm D call. CDR1 and CDR2 (germline): MNHEY, SMNVEV (reference sequence). V was shortened by 3 bases and J by 2 bases, with 8 bases between the two germline ends. This CDR3 is 13 amino acids long. In DNA, the CDR3 is TGTGCCAGCAGTTTGATGGCTACCTACGAGCAGTACTTC. It specifies CASSLMATYEQYF.

This rearrangement joins TRBV27 to TRBJ2-7; D uncertain. CDR1 is MNHEY and CDR2 is SMNVEV in the germline V gene (reference sequence). V lost 6 bases, J lost 3 bases, and 12 bases lay in between. The CDR3 sequence is 13 residues long. The CDR3 loop is CASRATVYYEQYF. For the CDR3, the DNA is TGTGCCAGCAGAGCAACTGTCTACTACGAGCAGTACTTC.

A word on this clone: The same CDR3 also results from other DNA sequences found in this sample. This chain links TRBV6-1 with TRBJ2-2; 7 nucleotides match TRBD1. From germline, CDR1 is MNHNS and CDR2 SASEGT. The junction had 6 bases not matched to a gene; V was cut back by 6 bases and J by 2 bases. The CDR3 is 15 residues long. CDR3 in amino acids: CASSPGQSNTGELFF. Written as DNA, the CDR3 is TGTGCCAGCAGCCCGGGACAGTCAAACACCGGGGAGCTGTTTTTT.

The V gene is TRBV14, the J gene TRBJ1-1; D gene uncertain. CDR1 is SGHDN, CDR2 FVKESK, per germline. This CDR3 has 13 amino acids. V lost 4 bases to trimming and J lost 6 bases, with 12 bases between them. The CDR3 spells CASSRQRVAEAFF. The CDR3, as DNA: TGTGCCAGCAGCCGGCAGCGAGTTGCTGAAGCTTTCTTT.

The rearrangement links TRBV7-7 to TRBJ2-1, with D possibly TRBD2 on 6 matching bases. Trimming pared 5 bases from V and 6 bases from J, leaving 17 bases between. This CDR3 contains 15 residues. Looked up from germline, CDR1 is SSHAT and CDR2 is FNYEAQ (reference sequence). The CDR3 here is CASSPVEGYPNEQFF. CDR3 nucleotides: TGTGCCAGCAGCCCAGTGGAGGGGTATCCCAATGAGCAGTTCTTC.

The rearrangement uses TRBV5-1 and TRBJ2-2, with TRBD1 matching 8 bases. CDR3 size: 15 residues. Germline values: CDR1 SGHRS, CDR2 YFSETQ. J lost 6 bases, V lost 2 bases, and 6 bases had no gene match. The CDR3 protein is CASSFSLQGAGELFF. The CDR3 coding sequence is TGCGCCAGCAGCTTTTCGCTACAGGGGGCCGGGGAGCTGTTTTTT.

J is TRBJ1-2 and V is TRBV20-1, with D hard to call. Trimming took off 4 bases at V and 3 bases at J, with 6 bases between the two ends. Germline lookup yields CDR1 DFQATT and CDR2 SNEGSKA (reference sequence). The length of the CDR3 is 11 residues. The CDR3 DNA sequence: TGCAGTGCTACAACGGACTATGGCTACACCTTC. Translating gives CSATTDYGYTF.

The rearrangement links TRBV6-5 to TRBJ2-1; the D is unclear. CDR3 length: 15 amino acids. Trimming shortened V by 7 bases and J by 0 bases, and 13 bases separated the two germline ends. Germline-derived CDR1 and CDR2 are MNHEY and SVGAGI. CDR3 residues: CASNTAQSSYNEQFF. CDR3 in DNA: TGTGCCAGCAATACGGCCCAAAGCTCCTACAATGAGCAGTTCTTC.

The rearrangement links TRBV19 to TRBJ2-7; TRBD1 might be the D (6 bases). V shed 2 bases and J shed 3 bases, with 17 bases lying between them. CDR1 LNHDA and CDR2 SQIVND come from the germline V gene (reference sequence). The CDR3 consists of 16 residues. The CDR3 DNA sequence: TGTGCCAGTAGTATACTTACACAGGGACGGGGCTACGAGCAGTACTTC. It yields the protein CASSILTQGRGYEQYF.